This T cell receptor beta chain was identified during a study of cytomegalovirus exposure and HLA in healthy donors. A word on this clone: Its antigen is unknown.

Study outcomes and limitations: Researchers left out some V segments, among them TRBV6-2 and TRBV6-3, as indistinguishable. The study put 150 or so TCR beta chains on its list as cytomegalovirus-associated.

The germline V gene encodes CDR1 LGHNA and CDR2 YNFKEQ. CDR3 size: 15 residues. J was trimmed by 5 bases and V by 4 bases; bases with no gene match: 8. Whereas donors were nominally healthy upon sampling, unrecorded immune exposures were probable. The PCR used 60 Vbeta and 13 Jbeta primers. TCRdb keeps only in-frame clones here, not all; method: immunoSEQ multiplex PCR. The sample records 100,000 to 150,000 clones, less than 85% being singletons. The clonotype originates from a man aged 18-30 years in good health and CMV-seropositive. The material sequenced was PBMCs. The chain uses TRBV4-2 and TRBJ2-5; TRBD1 agrees at 9 bases. CDR3 region: CASSRRDREGETQYF. The CDR3, as DNA: TGTGCCAGCAGCCGCCGGGACAGGGAAGGGGAGACCCAGTACTTC.